A selection of T cell receptor beta chains follows, all from one sample in a study of OX40 agonist ivuxolimab in advanced cancers. Generated by immunoSEQ multiplex PCR, the TCRdb table keeps only in-frame clones and is missing some. The sample has under 20,000 clones; about 88% are singletons. The sample was CD4+ or CD8+ T cells sorted from blood, taken in a trial of the OX40 agonist ivuxolimab. The receptors originated from an adult with an advanced solid tumor such as melanoma, head and neck, liver or kidney cancer. CDR3s include the opening cysteine and the closing phenylalanine or tryptophan. The order of the fields is clone size, J gene, V gene, D gene, CDR3 DNA, CDR3 protein. D genes are given only for firm matches. Rows may omit the clone size; those that give it use once, few, many or a size class.

NA	TRBJ2-1	TRBV9	NA	TGTGCCAGCATGGGTACAAACAATGAGCAGTTCTTC	CASMGTNNEQFF
NA	TRBJ2-7	TRBV27	NA	TGTGCCAGCAGTTTATCTTCCGGTGGGTCCAGTCCATACGAGCAGTACTTC	CASSLSSGGSSPYEQYF
NA	TRBJ1-1	TRBV7-9	NA	TGTGCCAGCAGCCCTCCGACCCTTCTCGCCACTGAAGCTTTCTTT	CASSPPTLLATEAFF
once	TRBJ2-7	TRBV9	TRBD2	TGTGCCAGCAGCCCCGTTGGGGCGGGAGTGGGCGAGCAGTACTTC	CASSPVGAGVGEQYF
NA	TRBJ2-1	TRBV9	TRBD2	TGTGCCAGCAGCCTACGGACTAGCGGGAGTTTCGATGAGCAGTTCTTC	CASSLRTSGSFDEQFF
NA	TRBJ1-2	TRBV6-5	NA	TGTGCCAGCAGTTACGGTATTAACTATGGCTACACCTTC	CASSYGINYGYTF
NA	TRBJ2-7	TRBV19	NA	TGTGCCAGTAGTGGTGGGGGTTGGACCTACGAGCAGTACTTC	CASSGGGWTYEQYF
NA	TRBJ2-7	TRBV9	TRBD1	TGTGCCAGCAGCAGGCGGACAGGGGGCAATGAGCAGTACTTC	CASSRRTGGNEQYF
NA	TRBJ2-1	TRBV19	TRBD1	TGTGCAACCTGCCAGGGGGCGCGTGAGCAGTTCTTC	CATCQGAREQFF
NA	TRBJ2-7	TRBV19	NA	TGTGCCAGTAGTCCTGAGCCGACAGGTAGCTCCTACGAGCAGTACTTC	CASSPEPTGSSYEQYF
NA	TRBJ2-4	TRBV19	NA	TGTGCCAGTAGTATAAGGAGGACCAGGGAGAATGACATTCAGTACTTC	CASSIRRTRENDIQYF
NA	TRBJ2-7	TRBV28	TRBD2	TGTGCCAGCAGTCCTCTCCCCGGGACTAGGAGGACGGAGCAGTACTTC	CASSPLPGTRRTEQYF
NA	TRBJ2-1	TRBV19	NA	TGTGCCAGTAGTATGAACGGGAACAATGAGCAGTTCTTC	CASSMNGNNEQFF
NA	TRBJ2-2	TRBV6-5	NA	TGTGCCAGCAGTTACTCGAACGGGCCGAACACCGGGGAGCTGTTTTTT	CASSYSNGPNTGELFF
NA	TRBJ2-1	TRBV5-1	NA	TGCGCCAGCAGCTTGGGTCCCCGGACAGTCTCCTACAATGAGCAGTTCTTC	CASSLGPRTVSYNEQFF
NA	TRBJ2-5	TRBV30	NA	TGTGCCTGGAGTGTGGGGGCGGGGGAGACCCAGTACTTC	CAWSVGAGETQYF
NA	TRBJ1-2	TRBV6-1	NA	TGTGCCAGCAGTGACCGTTGGGGGGGTGGCTACACCTTC	CASSDRWGGGYTF
once	TRBJ1-2	TRBV9	NA	TGTGCCAGCAGCGTAGAGGTGGTACCAGGAGGTGGCTACACCTTC	CASSVEVVPGGGYTF
NA	TRBJ2-7	TRBV5-5	NA	TGTGCCAGCATTGGGGCCCGCTCCTACGAGCAGTACTTC	CASIGARSYEQYF
NA	TRBJ2-7	TRBV19	NA	TGTGCCAGTGGGGACGCCTACGAGCAGTACTTC	CASGDAYEQYF
NA	TRBJ2-3	TRBV19	NA	TGTGCCAGTAGTATGAGTGGTTTCACAGATACGCAGTATTTT	CASSMSGFTDTQYF
NA	TRBJ2-7	TRBV28	NA	TGTGCCAGCAGTATGCAGGAGAGGGTCGAGCAGTACTTC	CASSMQERVEQYF